The rows below give T cell receptor beta chains drawn from one sample of a study of shared clonotypes between healthy human individuals. TCRdb keeps only in-frame clones here, not all; method: immunoSEQ multiplex PCR. This sample has about 680,000 clones; under 95% occur once, and the top ten carry nearly 25%. Sequenced input: naive CD8+ T cells sorted from blood. All receptors come from a man aged 25-45 years in good health. The CDR3 runs from the conserved cysteine through the conserved F or W. The D gene is left open where the match is weak. The listing skips clone size in some rows; elsewhere it reads once, few, many or a size class.

d_gene | j_gene | v_gene | abundance | CDR3nt | CDR3aa
. | TRBJ2-5 | TRBV27 | . | TGTGCCAGCAGTTTATTAGGGCCCCAAGAGACCCAGTACTTC | CASSLLGPQETQYF
TRBD2 | TRBJ2-5 | TRBV2 | . | TGTGCCAGCATCTTCGGACTAGCGGGAGAGGGAGAGACCCAGTACTTC | CASIFGLAGEGETQYF
. | TRBJ2-7 | TRBV6-5 | . | TGTGCCAGCAGTTTTTTCGGATCTAGACTCTACGAGCAGTACTTC | CASSFFGSRLYEQYF
TRBD2 | TRBJ2-7 | TRBV7-9 | . | TGTGCCAGCAGCACGTCCGGGAGGGCCGACGAGCAGTACTTC | CASSTSGRADEQYF
. | TRBJ2-3 | TRBV7-3 | . | TGTGCCAGCAGCCCCCTCCCTGGGACTAGCACAGATACGCAGTATTTT | CASSPLPGTSTDTQYF
TRBD2 | TRBJ2-2 | TRBV6-4 | . | TGTGCCACCTCTTTTGGCGGCGGGGGGACCGGGGAGCTGTTTTTT | CATSFGGGGTGELFF
TRBD2 | TRBJ2-7 | TRBV29-1 | . | TGCAGCGTTGAGACTAGCGGGAGCTACGAGCAGTACTTC | CSVETSGSYEQYF
. | TRBJ2-7 | TRBV29-1 | . | TGCAGCGTTGAAAGTGGTTCCTCCTACGAGCAGTACTTC | CSVESGSSYEQYF
. | TRBJ2-1 | TRBV29-1 | . | TGCAGCGTTGATGGGTCTGACCAGTCCTACAATGAGCAGTTCTTC | CSVDGSDQSYNEQFF
. | TRBJ2-7 | TRBV7-9 | . | TGTGCCAGCAGCCTAGTGGAGGGCGGAACCTACGAGCAGTACTTC | CASSLVEGGTYEQYF
. | TRBJ1-1 | TRBV11-2 | . | TGTGCCAGCAGCTTAGCAATCAAATATCGGACTGAAGCTTTCTTT | CASSLAIKYRTEAFF
TRBD1 | TRBJ1-4 | TRBV27 | . | TGTGCCAGCAGTCTAAAACGACAGGGGCCTGAAAAACTGTTTTTT | CASSLKRQGPEKLFF
. | TRBJ2-1 | TRBV28 | . | TGTGCCAGCAGTTTGAACCCGTCTGACAATGAGCAGTTCTTC | CASSLNPSDNEQFF
TRBD1 | TRBJ2-3 | TRBV10-1 | . | TGCGCCAGCAGTCCCCGGGACAGGGGAACCACAGATACGCAGTATTTT | CASSPRDRGTTDTQYF
. | TRBJ2-7 | TRBV27 | . | TGTGCCAGCAGTTTAATAGGAGGGACTCCAGAGCTCTTC | CASSLIGGTPELF
. | TRBJ2-7 | TRBV7-2 | . | TGTGCCAGCAGCTTAAGGGGTGGCGGTAGCCCCTCCTACGAGCAGTACTTC | CASSLRGGGSPSYEQYF
TRBD1 | TRBJ2-2 | TRBV30 | . | TGTGCCTGGGCCGAGACAGGGACCGGGGAGCTGTTTTTT | CAWAETGTGELFF
TRBD1 | TRBJ2-6 | TRBV18 | . | TGTGCCAGCTCACCGCGACAGGGACCAGCTGCCTCTGGGGCCAACGTCCTGACTTTC | CASSPRQGPAASGANVLTF
. | TRBJ2-7 | TRBV7-9 | . | TGTGCCAGCAGCTTAGTCGGGACACCTTCCTACGAGCAGTACTTC | CASSLVGTPSYEQYF
TRBD1 | TRBJ1-2 | TRBV29-1 | once | TGCAGCGCACGGGACAGCTCCTATGGCTACACCTTC | CSARDSSYGYTF
. | TRBJ2-2 | TRBV6-6 | . | TGTGCCAGCGTTGCTACGAACACCGGGGAGCTGTTTTTT | CASVATNTGELFF
. | TRBJ2-1 | TRBV13 | . | TGTGCCAGCAGCTCAGGGGGGAATGAGCAGTTCTTC | CASSSGGNEQFF
. | TRBJ2-1 | TRBV27 | . | TGTGCCAGCAGTTTAGGACCCCACAATGAGCAGTTCTTC | CASSLGPHNEQFF
. | TRBJ1-2 | TRBV27 | . | TGTGCCAGCAGTTCTGGGGGCGGGGTGGGGGAATATGGCTACACCTTC | CASSSGGGVGEYGYTF
. | TRBJ2-7 | TRBV9 | . | TGTGCCAGCAGCGTAGGAGTCGGCTCCTACGAGCAGTACTTC | CASSVGVGSYEQYF
. | TRBJ1-5 | TRBV7-6 | once | TGTGCCAGCAGCCCCGCTTTGGGGGGCCAGCCCCAGCATTTT | CASSPALGGQPQHF
. | TRBJ2-1 | TRBV7-9 | . | TGTGCCAGCAGCCCCTGGGGGTGGAGCGGTCCCTCCTACAATGAGCAGTTCTTC | CASSPWGWSGPSYNEQFF
. | TRBJ2-7 | TRBV7-8 | . | TGTGCCAGCAGCCTAACCCCCTCCTACGAGCAGTACTTC | CASSLTPSYEQYF
TRBD2 | TRBJ2-7 | TRBV11-2 | few | TGTGCCAGCAGCTTAGAGGCTAGCGGGAGCTACGAGCAGTACTTC | CASSLEASGSYEQYF
TRBD1 | TRBJ2-5 | TRBV5-5 | . | TGTGCCAGCACCCTAGGGGCAGGGGGAGAGACCCAGTACTTC | CASTLGAGGETQYF
. | TRBJ2-5 | TRBV2 | . | TGTGCCAGCAGTGAAGCAGTCCAAGAGACCCAGTACTTC | CASSEAVQETQYF
TRBD1 | TRBJ1-1 | TRBV7-9 | . | TGTGCCAGCAGCCAAGGACAGGGGAGCACTGAAGCTTTCTTT | CASSQGQGSTEAFF
. | TRBJ2-3 | TRBV19 | . | TGTGCCAGTAGGGTCGTCCCGGGAGTAGCAGATACGCAGTATTTT | CASRVVPGVADTQYF
TRBD1 | TRBJ1-5 | TRBV5-6 | . | TGTGCCAGCAGCACGACAGGGAATCAGCCCCAGCATTTT | CASSTTGNQPQHF
TRBD1 | TRBJ1-1 | TRBV13 | . | TGTGCCAGCAGAGAAGGGGGCATGAACACTGAAGCTTTCTTT | CASREGGMNTEAFF
. | TRBJ2-7 | TRBV5-4 | once | TGTGCCAGCAGCTCCCTACCGGACCGGGGCGAGCAGTACTTC | CASSSLPDRGEQYF
TRBD1 | TRBJ2-7 | TRBV9 | . | TGTGCCAGCAGCCCTCGACAGGGCACCTACGAGCAGTACTTC | CASSPRQGTYEQYF
TRBD2 | TRBJ2-3 | TRBV27 | . | TGTGCCAGCAGTTCCCACCGCGGGAGCAGGGCAGATACGCAGTATTTT | CASSSHRGSRADTQYF
. | TRBJ2-7 | TRBV29-1 | . | TGCAGCGTTGGGAGGGATGCCGAGCAGTACTTC | CSVGRDAEQYF
. | TRBJ1-2 | TRBV10-3 | . | TGTGCCATCAGTGAGTCGCAATGGCTTCACGGGTACTTC | CAISESQWLHGYF
TRBD1 | TRBJ2-7 | TRBV11-3 | . | TGTGCCAGCAGCTCCATGACAGGGGGAATTGACGAGCAGTACTTC | CASSSMTGGIDEQYF
TRBD2 | TRBJ2-1 | TRBV7-9 | . | TGTGCCAGCAGCTGGGACGCGGAAGCGGGGGGTATTCTTGAGCAGTTCTTC | CASSWDAEAGGILEQFF
TRBD1 | TRBJ1-2 | TRBV6-5 | once | TGTGCCAGCAGTTTACAGGAGGACAGGCTCTATGGCTACACCTTC | CASSLQEDRLYGYTF